This entry is about one T cell receptor (beta chain). The sample comes from a study of blood T cell repertoires in COVID-19. Measured with immunoSEQ multiplex PCR; TCRdb has only the in-frame clones, and not every one. The sample has 400,000 or so clones; around nine tenths are singletons. What was sequenced was peripheral blood. The receptor's source is a human donor in a cohort sampled during active COVID-19.

The CDR3 region has the DNA TGTGCCTGGGGCGGACAGGCAGCATGGCCCCTCCACTTT. Translation: CAWGGQAAWPLHF. The chain uses TRBV30 and TRBJ1-6; TRBD1 aligns across 7 bases. Unmatched junction bases numbered 11, after V lost 5 bases and J lost 13 bases. The germline V gene encodes CDR1 GTSNPN and CDR2 SVGIG (reference sequence). This CDR3 is built from 13 residues.